This TCR beta chain comes out of a study of human T cells and chemical hapten exposure. As for time point: pre-sensitization, week 0. Treatment reported: therapeutic diphenylcyclopropenone sensitization with weekly scalp DPC. The V segment lost 4 bases and the J segment 2 bases; nucleotides outside the gene matches: 3. This CDR3 contains 14 residues. Germline V gives CDR1 WNHNN, CDR2 SYGVQD (reference sequence). MiXCR was run by TCRdb on the RACE reads, yielding one entry per CDR3 protein. The sample shows more than 250,000 distinct CDR3 sequences, approximately 7.5% of them seen only once. The sequences come from whole blood, collected in connection with sensitization to the hapten diphenylcyclopropenone (DPC). The rearrangement links TRBV10-1 to TRBJ2-3; 7 positions agree with TRBD2. The TCR sequence derives from a man between 18 and 29 years old with alopecia areata. Some clones in this sample may be carry-over from other donors' samples. In DNA form, the CDR3 reads TGCGCCAGCAGTGGGGGGGGATTCACAGATACGCAGTATTTT. Its translation: CASSGGGFTDTQYF.